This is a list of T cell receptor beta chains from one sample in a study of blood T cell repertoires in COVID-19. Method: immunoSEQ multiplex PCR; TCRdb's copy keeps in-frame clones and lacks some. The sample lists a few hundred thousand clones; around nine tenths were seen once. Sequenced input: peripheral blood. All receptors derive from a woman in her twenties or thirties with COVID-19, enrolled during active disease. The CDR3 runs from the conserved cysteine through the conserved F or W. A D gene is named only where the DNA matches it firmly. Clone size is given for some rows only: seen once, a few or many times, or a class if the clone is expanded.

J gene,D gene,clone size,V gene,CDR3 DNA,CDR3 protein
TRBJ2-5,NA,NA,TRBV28,TGTGCCAGCACCGGACAGCGAATACAGGAGACCCAGTACTTC,CASTGQRIQETQYF
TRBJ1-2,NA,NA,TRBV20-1,TGCAGTGGGCAGACTAACTATGGCTACACCTTC,CSGQTNYGYTF
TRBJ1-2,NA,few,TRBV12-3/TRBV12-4,TGTGCCAGCAGCCCAGGACAGAACTATGGCTACACCTTC,CASSPGQNYGYTF
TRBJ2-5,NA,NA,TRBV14,NA,CASSQVGQGTKYF
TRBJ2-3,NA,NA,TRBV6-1,TGTGCCAGCAGTGAATTGGAACAGGTCTCAGATACGCAGTATTTT,CASSELEQVSDTQYF
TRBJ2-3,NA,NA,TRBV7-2,TGTGCCAGCAGCTTACAGAGCACAGATACGCAGTATTTT,CASSLQSTDTQYF
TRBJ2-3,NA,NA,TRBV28,TGTGCCAGCAGTTTATCCGGCGGGAGCACAGATACGCAGTATTTT,CASSLSGGSTDTQYF
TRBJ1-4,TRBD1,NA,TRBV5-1,TGCGCCAGCAGCTTGGACAGGGGAAATGAAAAACTGTTTTTT,CASSLDRGNEKLFF
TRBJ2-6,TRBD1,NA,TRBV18,TGTGCCAGCTCACCGGGACAGGGCCCTATTTCTGGGGCCAACGTCCTGACTTTC,CASSPGQGPISGANVLTF
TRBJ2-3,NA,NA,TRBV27,TGTGCCAGCAGCTCTGAGACTCTAGGCACAGATACGCAGTATTTT,CASSSETLGTDTQYF
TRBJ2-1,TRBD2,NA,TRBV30,TGTGCCTGGACCGGGACTAACGCCTACAATGAGCAGTTCTTC,CAWTGTNAYNEQFF
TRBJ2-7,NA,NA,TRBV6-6,TGTGCCAGCAGTTACTCCAACGACTTCCGACCCTTCGAGCAGTACTTC,CASSYSNDFRPFEQYF
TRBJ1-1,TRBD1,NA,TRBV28,TGTGCCAGCAGTTTGGTAGGGAGACAGGGCGAAGCTTTCTTT,CASSLVGRQGEAFF
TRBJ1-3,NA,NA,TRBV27,TGTGCCAGCAGTCCTCATAGCCTCGGGGGAAACACCATATATTTT,CASSPHSLGGNTIYF
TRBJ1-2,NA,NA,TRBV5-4,TGTGCCAGCAGCTTGGTGGGGAGCTATGGCTACACCTTC,CASSLVGSYGYTF
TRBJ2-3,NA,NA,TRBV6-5,TGTGCCAGCAGTTACGGGGCGGGAACGGCGGATACGCAGTATTTT,CASSYGAGTADTQYF
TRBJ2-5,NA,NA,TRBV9,TGTGCCAGCAGCGTAGACCAGGACCAAGAGACCCAGTACTTC,CASSVDQDQETQYF
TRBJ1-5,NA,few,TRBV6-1,TGTGCCAGCAGTGAAGACAGGGCTCAGCCCCAGCATTTT,CASSEDRAQPQHF
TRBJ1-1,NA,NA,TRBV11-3,TGTGCCAGCAGCTTAGCCGTTAACACTGAAGCTTTCTTT,CASSLAVNTEAFF
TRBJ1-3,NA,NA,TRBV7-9,TGTGCCAGCAGCTTAGACGGCATATATTTT,CASSLDGIYF
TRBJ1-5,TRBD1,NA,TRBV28,TGTGCCAGCCATGGACAGGGCTCGTATCAGCCCCAGCATTTT,CASHGQGSYQPQHF
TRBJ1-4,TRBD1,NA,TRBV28,TGTGCCAGCAGTTTCGAGGGGGCGGTAACTAATGAAAAACTGTTTTTT,CASSFEGAVTNEKLFF
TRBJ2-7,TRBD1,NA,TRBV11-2,TGTGCCAGCAGCTCCATTCCGGGGACAGGGAACCTTTACGAGCAGTACTTC,CASSSIPGTGNLYEQYF
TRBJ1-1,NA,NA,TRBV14,TGTGCCAGCAGCCAAGAAAGGGGGGGCACTGAAGCTTTCTTT,CASSQERGGTEAFF
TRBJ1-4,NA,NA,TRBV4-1,TGCGCCAGCAGCCAGGAGCGCGATAATGAAAAACTGTTTTTT,CASSQERDNEKLFF
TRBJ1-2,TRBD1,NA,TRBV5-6,TGTGCCAGCAACCCCCGGGACAGGGGTTACTATGGCTACACCTTC,CASNPRDRGYYGYTF
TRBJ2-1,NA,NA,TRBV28,TGTGCCAGCAGTTCCCGAGGCGGGTACAATGAGCAGTTCTTC,CASSSRGGYNEQFF
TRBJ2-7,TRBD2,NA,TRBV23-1,TGCGCCAGCAGTCAATCTTCGCGGGGGAAGGCCGAGCAGTACTTC,CASSQSSRGKAEQYF
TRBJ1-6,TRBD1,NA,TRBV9,TGTGCCAGCAGCGTAAACTGGGACAGTAATTCACCCCTCCACTTT,CASSVNWDSNSPLHF
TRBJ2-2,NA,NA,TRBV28,TGTGCCAGCAGTTTAGTGAGGGCGGTTACCGGGGAGCTGTTTTTT,CASSLVRAVTGELFF
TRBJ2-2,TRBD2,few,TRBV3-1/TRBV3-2,TGTGCCAGCACCTCAGCGTTAGCGGGCGACCTGTCGAACACCGGGGAGCTGTTTTTT,CASTSALAGDLSNTGELFF
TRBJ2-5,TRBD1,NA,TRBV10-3,TGTGCCATCAGCCCGGGACAGAGAACGGAGGAGACCCAGTACTTC,CAISPGQRTEETQYF
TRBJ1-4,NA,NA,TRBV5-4,TGTGCCAGCAGTTCCGAGGCTGCGACTAATGAAAAACTGTTTTTT,CASSSEAATNEKLFF
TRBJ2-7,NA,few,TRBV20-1,TGCAGTGCTAGAGGTACCTACGAGCAGTACTTC,CSARGTYEQYF
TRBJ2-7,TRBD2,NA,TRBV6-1,TGTGCCAGCAGTGAGGCGGGAGGGCAACTGGGCGAGCAGTACTTC,CASSEAGGQLGEQYF
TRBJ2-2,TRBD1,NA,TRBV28,TGTGCCAGCAGTTTTCGGACAGGGTACCCCGGGGAGCTGTTTTTT,CASSFRTGYPGELFF
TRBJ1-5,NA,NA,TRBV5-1,TGCGCCAGCAGCTTGGGAGGGAAGGATCAGCCCCAGCATTTT,CASSLGGKDQPQHF
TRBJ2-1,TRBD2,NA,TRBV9,TGTGCCAGCAGCGAATCTTATAAACTAGCGGGGGGGTCGAATGAGCAGTTCTTC,CASSESYKLAGGSNEQFF
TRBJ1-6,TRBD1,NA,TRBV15,TGTGCCACCAGCAGAGGACCGACAGGGGGAATTTCACCCCTCCACTTT,CATSRGPTGGISPLHF
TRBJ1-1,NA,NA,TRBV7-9,TGTGCCAGCAGCCCCGATGGTCACAGGAACACTGAAGCTTTCTTT,CASSPDGHRNTEAFF
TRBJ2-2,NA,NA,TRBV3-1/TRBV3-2,TGTGCCAGCAGCCAGGCCGATGCGAACACCGGGGAGCTGTTTTTT,CASSQADANTGELFF
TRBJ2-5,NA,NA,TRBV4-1,TGCGCCAGCAGCCCCCCAAGCGGCGTCATGGCCCAGTACTTC,CASSPPSGVMAQYF
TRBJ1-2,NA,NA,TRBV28,TGTGCCAGCAGTTTGTCAGGGCGTAACTATGGCTACACCTTC,CASSLSGRNYGYTF
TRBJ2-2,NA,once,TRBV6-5,TGTGCCAGCAGTTACTTACAGGGCCCCACCGGGGAGCTGTTTTTT,CASSYLQGPTGELFF
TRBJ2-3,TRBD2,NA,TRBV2,TGTGCCAGCAGGATCGCGGGGGCGCAGTATTTT,CASRIAGAQYF